The entry below gives a single TCR beta chain sequence along with its context. Antigen: not known. The entry originates in a study of OX40 agonist ivuxolimab in advanced cancers. Study context: All patients had ivuxolimab intravenously every 2 weeks at 0.01 to 10 mg/kg.

Only in-frame clones appear in the TCRdb table, and some are missing; sequencing was by immunoSEQ multiplex PCR. This table has about 46,000 clones, approximately 71% appearing once. Broader study findings: CD4+ and CD8+ blood T cells expanded clonally by week 6 at 0.1 to 3.0 mg/kg. On average, CD8+ T cells showed a greater number of expanded clones than CD4+.

The CDR3 spans 15 residues. Germline V lookup: CDR1 SGHRS, CDR2 YFSETQ. V shed 7 bases, J shed 3 bases, and the junction held 10 bases outside the gene matches. The rearrangement joins TRBV5-1 to TRBJ2-7, with 10 bases fitting TRBD1. The sequence was obtained from an adult with an advanced solid tumor such as melanoma, head and neck, liver or kidney cancer. The sequenced sample was CD4+ or CD8+ T cells sorted from blood, obtained in a trial of the OX40 agonist ivuxolimab. The CDR3, as DNA: TGCGCCAGCTCGTCAGGGACAGGGGTTTTCTACGAGCAGTACTTC. This translates into CASSSGTGVFYEQYF.